The clone carrying this TCR beta chain was seen a handful of times. This entry belongs to a study of T-cell reconstitution after alpha-beta-depleted transplantation in children. Unique molecular identifiers were used in preparing the TCRbeta library. TCRdb processed the PCR reads anew with MiXCR; each CDR3 protein has one entry. The repertoire consists of about 500,000 distinct CDR3 sequences, with over 25% occurring once and the leading ten covering 2% to 3%. Sequenced here: PBMCs from the stem cell graft donor, sampled from the stem cell graft. The TCR comes from a human donor who donated a stem cell graft to a child with aplastic anemia.

The CDR3 DNA is TGTGCCAGCAGCGGCGGACAGGGGGTCGGCGAGCAGTACTTC. It encodes CASSGGQGVGEQYF. This chain connects TRBV9 to TRBJ2-7, with 10 bases aligning to TRBD1. V shed 3 bases and J 6 bases; nucleotides not matched to a gene: 6. Germline CDR1 reads SGDLS; CDR2 reads YYNGEE. This CDR3 region has 14 residues.